The source of this T cell receptor beta chain is a study of blood T cell repertoires in COVID-19. The overall study: COVID-19 samples from acute and convalescent phases originated in the United States, Italy and Spain.

Germline V gene lookup returns CDR1 MDHEN and CDR2 SYDVKM. This CDR3 contains 14 residues. Trimming removed 4 bases from V and 1 base from J, with 10 bases in between. Study processing details: The authors estimated nucleated cell counts from reference gene primer amplification. Here immunoSEQ multiplex PCR was the method, and the copy in TCRdb shows in-frame clones only, minus some. That table furnishes V, J and clone size, whereas the DNA furnished D and trimming. Of roughly 70,000 clones in the sample, 60% to 80% were seen once. The clonotype comes from a woman in her fifties or sixties with acute or convalescent COVID-19. The chain carries TRBV28 and TRBJ2-5; D gene ambiguous. Sequenced: peripheral blood. The CDR3 region is CASSSLRLQETQYF. The DNA for the CDR3 is TGTGCCAGCAGTTCCCTCAGGCTCCAAGAGACCCAGTACTTC.